The clone carrying this T cell receptor (beta chain) has just one count. The record originates from a study of blood T cell repertoires in COVID-19. The CDR3 length is 14 residues. V lost 5 bases to trimming and J lost 4 bases, with 12 bases between them. Germline V gene sequence: CDR1 LNHDA, CDR2 SQIVND (reference sequence). As processed by the authors: Estimation of nucleated cell counts relied on the amplification of reference gene primers. Sequenced by immunoSEQ multiplex PCR; TCRdb stores in-frame clones only, minus some. Clone size and the V and J calls come from that table; the DNA yielded D and trimming. The sample lists 120,000 or so clones, around 83% seen once, with 5.5% to 6.5% in the top ten.

Material: peripheral blood. The clonotype was recovered from an elderly man with active or convalescent COVID-19. The rearrangement uses TRBV19 and TRBJ1-5, with D perhaps TRBD1 (6 bases). CDR3 region: CASSFRDINQPQHF. Here the CDR3 DNA reads TGTGCCAGTAGTTTCCGGGACATTAATCAGCCCCAGCATTTT.